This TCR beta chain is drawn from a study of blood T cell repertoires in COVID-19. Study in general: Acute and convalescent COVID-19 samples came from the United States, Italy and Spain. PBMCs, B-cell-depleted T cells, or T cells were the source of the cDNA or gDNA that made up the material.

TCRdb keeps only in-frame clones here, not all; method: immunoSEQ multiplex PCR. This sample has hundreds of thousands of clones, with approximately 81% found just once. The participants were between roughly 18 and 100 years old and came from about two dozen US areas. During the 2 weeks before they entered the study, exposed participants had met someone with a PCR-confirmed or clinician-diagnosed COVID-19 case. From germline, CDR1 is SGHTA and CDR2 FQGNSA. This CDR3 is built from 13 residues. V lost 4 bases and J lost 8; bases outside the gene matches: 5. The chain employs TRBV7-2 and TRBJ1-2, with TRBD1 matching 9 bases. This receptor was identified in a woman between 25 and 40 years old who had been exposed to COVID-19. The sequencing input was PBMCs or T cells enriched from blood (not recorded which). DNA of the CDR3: TGTGCCAGCAGCTCACAGGGGGCTGGGGGCTACACCTTC. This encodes CASSSQGAGGYTF.